The clone carrying this T cell receptor (beta chain) has at least ten counts. The antigen remains undetermined. The sample is drawn from a study of CD8 T cells in ankylosing spondylitis. Each CDR3 protein is one row after TCRdb ran MiXCR on the 5' RACE reads. Counted here are some 130,000 distinct CDR3 sequences, roughly 13% occurring once; the ten biggest clones make up 3%. Regarding the study as a whole: The study looked at matched synovial fluid samples from ankylosing spondylitis patients. Disease-linked clones were reported to be significantly enriched there.

The CDR3 length is 13 residues. CDR1 DFQATT and CDR2 SNEGSKA come from the germline V gene (reference sequence). The ends lost 8 bases at V and 3 bases at J; junction bases unmatched: 8. This chain links TRBV20-1 with TRBJ2-3; 7 positions agree with TRBD1. The TCR originated in a female donor with ankylosing spondylitis or in good health (not recorded which). The specimen was blood, either unsorted or a sorted T cell fraction (not recorded which). CDR3 coding DNA: TGCAGTTCCAGGGCAGGGGGTACAGATACGCAGTATTTT. Translation gives CSSRAGGTDTQYF.